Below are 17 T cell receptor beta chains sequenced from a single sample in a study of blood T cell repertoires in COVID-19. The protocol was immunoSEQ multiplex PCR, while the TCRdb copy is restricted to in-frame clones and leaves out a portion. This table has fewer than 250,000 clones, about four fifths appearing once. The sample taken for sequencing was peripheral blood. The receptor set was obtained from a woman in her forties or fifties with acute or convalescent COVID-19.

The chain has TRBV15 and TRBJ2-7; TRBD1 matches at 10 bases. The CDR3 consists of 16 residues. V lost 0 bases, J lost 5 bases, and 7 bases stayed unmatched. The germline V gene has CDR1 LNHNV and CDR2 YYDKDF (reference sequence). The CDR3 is CATSRDVGTGADEQYF. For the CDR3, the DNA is TGTGCCACCAGCAGAGATGTTGGGACAGGGGCTGACGAGCAGTACTTC.

Here the CDR3 reads CASSQDASGITLEQYF. In DNA form, the CDR3 reads TGTGCCAGCAGCCAAGATGCGAGCGGGATAACCCTTGAGCAGTACTTC. V and J are TRBV3-1 (or the pseudogene TRBV3-2) and TRBJ2-7; 7 bases fit TRBD2. The CDR3 has 16 residues. CDR1 LGHDT and CDR2 YNNKEL come from the germline V gene (reference sequence). V trimming: 0 bases; J trimming: 7 bases; junction bases outside the gene matches: 12.

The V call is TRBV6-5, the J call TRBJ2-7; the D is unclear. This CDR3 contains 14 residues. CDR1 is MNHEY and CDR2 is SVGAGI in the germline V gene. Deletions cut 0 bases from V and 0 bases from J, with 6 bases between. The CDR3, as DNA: TGTGCCAGCAGTTACTCGGCCAGCTCCTACGAGCAGTACTTC. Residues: CASSYSASSYEQYF.

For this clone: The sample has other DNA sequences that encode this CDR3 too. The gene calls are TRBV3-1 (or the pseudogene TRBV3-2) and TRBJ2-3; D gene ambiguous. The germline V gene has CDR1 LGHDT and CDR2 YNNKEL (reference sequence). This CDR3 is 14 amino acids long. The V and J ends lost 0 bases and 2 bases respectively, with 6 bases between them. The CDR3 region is CASSQDPSTDTQYF. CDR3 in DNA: TGTGCCAGCAGCCAAGATCCGTCCACAGATACGCAGTATTTT.

CDR3 coding DNA: TGTGCCAGCAAGACCTTAGCGGGCCAGCCCTACAATGAGCAGTTCTTC. It codes for CASKTLAGQPYNEQFF. This chain uses TRBV6-4 with TRBJ2-1; 7 bases are a match to TRBD2. Germline V CDR1 and CDR2: MRHNA, SNTAGT. V was clipped by 7 bases and J by 2 bases; unmatched bases: 11. This CDR3 region has 16 residues.

CDR3 in DNA: TGTGCCAGCAGCGCTAGACTAGCGGTTAGCACAGATACGCAGTATTTT. It yields the protein CASSARLAVSTDTQYF. The chain uses TRBV9 and TRBJ2-3; 9 nucleotides align to TRBD2. Trimming took 3 bases from V and 0 from J; bases not matched to a gene: 5. CDR3 size: 16 residues. The germline gives CDR1 SGDLS, CDR2 YYNGEE. The variable domain in full, with the rest retrieved from reference TRBV9 and TRBJ2-3, is DSGVTQTPKHLITATGQRVTLRCSPRSGDLSVYWYQQSLDQGLQFLIQYYNGEERAKGNILERFSAQQFPDLHSELNLSSLELGDSALYFCASSARLAVSTDTQYFGPGTRLTVL.

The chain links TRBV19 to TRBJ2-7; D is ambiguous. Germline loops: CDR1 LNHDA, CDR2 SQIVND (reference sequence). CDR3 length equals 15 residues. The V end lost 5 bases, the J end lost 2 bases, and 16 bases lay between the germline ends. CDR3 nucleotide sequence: TGTGCCAGTAGTCCCCGACTGCAAGATACCTACGAGCAGTACTTC. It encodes CASSPRLQDTYEQYF.

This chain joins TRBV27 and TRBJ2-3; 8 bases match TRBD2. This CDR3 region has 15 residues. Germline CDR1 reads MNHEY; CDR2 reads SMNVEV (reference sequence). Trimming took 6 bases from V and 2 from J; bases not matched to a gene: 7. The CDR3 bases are TGTGCCAGCAGCCGGCGGGAGGCCGTCACAGATACGCAGTATTTT. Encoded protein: CASSRREAVTDTQYF.

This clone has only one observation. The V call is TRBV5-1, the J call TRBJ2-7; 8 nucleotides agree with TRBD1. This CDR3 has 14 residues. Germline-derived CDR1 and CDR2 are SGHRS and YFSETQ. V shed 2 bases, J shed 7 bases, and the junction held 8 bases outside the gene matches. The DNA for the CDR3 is TGCGCCAGCAGCTTCGCAGGGGGCTCGGGTGAGCAGTACTTC. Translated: CASSFAGGSGEQYF.

This chain's CDR3 is CASSVATSGRAGELFF. CDR3 nucleotides: TGTGCCAGCAGCGTAGCTACTAGCGGGAGGGCCGGGGAGCTGTTTTTT. The J gene is TRBJ2-2, the V gene TRBV9; 13 positions agree with TRBD2. The junction had 2 bases not matched to a gene; V was cut back by 0 bases and J by 6 bases. Germline values: CDR1 SGDLS, CDR2 YYNGEE. The CDR3 has 16 amino acids.

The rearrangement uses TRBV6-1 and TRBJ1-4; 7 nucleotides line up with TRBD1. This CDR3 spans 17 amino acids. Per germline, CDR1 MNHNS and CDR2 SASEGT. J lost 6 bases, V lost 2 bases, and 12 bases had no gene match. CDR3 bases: TGTGCCAGCAGTGAACTTCAGGTTAGACAGGGAGATGAAAAACTGTTTTTT. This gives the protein CASSELQVRQGDEKLFF.

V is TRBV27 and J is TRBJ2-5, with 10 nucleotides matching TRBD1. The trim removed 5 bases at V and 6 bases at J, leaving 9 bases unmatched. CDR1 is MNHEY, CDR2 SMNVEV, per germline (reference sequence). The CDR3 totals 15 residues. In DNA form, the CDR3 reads TGTGCCAGCAGTCCAGACAGGGGGCAGGGAAAGACCCAGTACTTC. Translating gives CASSPDRGQGKTQYF.

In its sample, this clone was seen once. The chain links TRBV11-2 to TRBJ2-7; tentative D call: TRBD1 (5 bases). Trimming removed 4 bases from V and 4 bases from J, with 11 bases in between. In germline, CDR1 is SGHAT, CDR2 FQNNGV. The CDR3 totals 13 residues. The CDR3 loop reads CASSSRTHYEQYF. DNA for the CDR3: TGTGCCAGCAGCTCTCGGACACATTACGAGCAGTACTTC.

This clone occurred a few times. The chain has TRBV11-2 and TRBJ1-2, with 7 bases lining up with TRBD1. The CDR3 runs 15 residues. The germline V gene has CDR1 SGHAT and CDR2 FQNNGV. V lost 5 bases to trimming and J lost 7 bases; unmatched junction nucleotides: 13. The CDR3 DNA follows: TGTGCCAGCAGCCCGGACAGGATCGGGTTGGGTGGCTACACCTTC. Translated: CASSPDRIGLGGYTF.

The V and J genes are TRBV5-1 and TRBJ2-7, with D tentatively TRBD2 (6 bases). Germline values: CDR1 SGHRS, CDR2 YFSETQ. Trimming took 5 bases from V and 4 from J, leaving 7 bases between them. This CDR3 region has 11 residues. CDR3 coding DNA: TGCGCCAGCAGTGCGGGATACGAGCAGTACTTC. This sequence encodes CASSAGYEQYF.

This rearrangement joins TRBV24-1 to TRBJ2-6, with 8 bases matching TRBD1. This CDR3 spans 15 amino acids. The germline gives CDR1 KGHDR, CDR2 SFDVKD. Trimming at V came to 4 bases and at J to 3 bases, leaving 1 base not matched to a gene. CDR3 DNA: TGTGCCACCAGTGAGGGGACAGGTGGGGCCAACGTCCTGACTTTC. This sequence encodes CATSEGTGGANVLTF.

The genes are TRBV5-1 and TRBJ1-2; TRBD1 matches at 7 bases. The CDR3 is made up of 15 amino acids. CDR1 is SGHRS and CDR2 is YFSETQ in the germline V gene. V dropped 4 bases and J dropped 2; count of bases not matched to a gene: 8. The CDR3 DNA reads TGCGCCAGCAGCCGGGTAGGGACAGAAAACTATGGCTACACCTTC. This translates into CASSRVGTENYGYTF.